This note documents a single T cell receptor (beta chain) sequence. Its antigen is not known. The PCR contained 60 Vbeta and 13 Jbeta primers. This table comes from immunoSEQ multiplex PCR, and its TCRdb copy is limited to in-frame clones, with some not included. The sample has under 110,000 clones, approximately 85% seen once; the top ten hold approximately 3.6%. Germline V gene lookup returns CDR1 SGDLS and CDR2 YYNGEE. CDR3 size: 16 residues. V lost 3 bases to trimming and J lost 0 bases, with 14 bases between them. The data originate from a study of cytomegalovirus exposure and HLA in healthy donors. Study-wide findings and caveats: Most TCRs appeared rarely, but some public TCRs recurred in many donors.

The clonotype was recovered from a man aged 25-40 years in good health and CMV-seronegative. The specimen was PBMCs. The chain combines TRBV9 with TRBJ2-3, with a weak D call TRBD2 (5 bases). CDR3 sequence reads: CASSGRSRPSTDTQYF. The DNA of the CDR3 is TGTGCCAGCAGCGGGAGGTCCCGTCCTAGCACAGATACGCAGTATTTT.